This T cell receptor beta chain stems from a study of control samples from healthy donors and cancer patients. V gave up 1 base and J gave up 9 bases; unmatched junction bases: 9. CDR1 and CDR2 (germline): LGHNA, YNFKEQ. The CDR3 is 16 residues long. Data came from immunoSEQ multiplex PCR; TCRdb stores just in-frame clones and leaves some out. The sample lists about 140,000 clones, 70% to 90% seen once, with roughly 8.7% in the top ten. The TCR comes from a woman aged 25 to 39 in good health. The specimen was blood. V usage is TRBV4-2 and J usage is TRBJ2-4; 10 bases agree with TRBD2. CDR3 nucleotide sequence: TGTGCCAGCAGCCAAGGGGCAGCGGGAGGGCCCGGCATTCAGTACTTC. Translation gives CASSQGAAGGPGIQYF.